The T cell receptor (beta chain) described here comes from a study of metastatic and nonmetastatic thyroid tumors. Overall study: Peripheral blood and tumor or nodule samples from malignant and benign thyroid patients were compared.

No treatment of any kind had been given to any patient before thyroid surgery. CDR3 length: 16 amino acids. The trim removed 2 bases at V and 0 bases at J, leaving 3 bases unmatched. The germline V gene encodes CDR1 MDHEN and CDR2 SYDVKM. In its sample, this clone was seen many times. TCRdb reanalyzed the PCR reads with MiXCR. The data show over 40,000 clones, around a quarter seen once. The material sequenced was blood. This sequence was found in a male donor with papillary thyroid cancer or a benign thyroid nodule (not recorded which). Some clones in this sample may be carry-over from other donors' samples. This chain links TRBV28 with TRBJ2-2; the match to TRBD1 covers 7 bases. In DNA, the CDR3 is TGTGCCAGCAGTTTAAACAGGGGCCCGAACACCGGGGAGCTGTTTTTT. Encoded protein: CASSLNRGPNTGELFF.